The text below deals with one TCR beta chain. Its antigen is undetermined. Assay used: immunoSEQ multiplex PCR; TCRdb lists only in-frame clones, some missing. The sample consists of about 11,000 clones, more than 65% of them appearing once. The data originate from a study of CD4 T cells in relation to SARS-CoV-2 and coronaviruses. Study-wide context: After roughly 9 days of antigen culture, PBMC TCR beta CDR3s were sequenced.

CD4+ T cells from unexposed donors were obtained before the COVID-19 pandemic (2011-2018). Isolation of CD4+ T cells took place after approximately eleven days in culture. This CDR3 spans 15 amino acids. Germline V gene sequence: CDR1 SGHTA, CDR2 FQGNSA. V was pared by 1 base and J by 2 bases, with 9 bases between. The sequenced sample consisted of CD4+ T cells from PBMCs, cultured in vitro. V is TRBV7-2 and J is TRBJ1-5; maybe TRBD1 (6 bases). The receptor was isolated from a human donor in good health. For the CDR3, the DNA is TGTGCCAGCAGCTTAGACAGGGTAGGCAATCAGCCCCAGCATTTT. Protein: CASSLDRVGNQPQHF.